These T cell receptor beta chains were read from a single sample in a study of blood T cell repertoires in COVID-19. Sequencing was performed with immunoSEQ multiplex PCR; in TCRdb, only in-frame clones are kept and a portion is missing. The repertoire has over 450,000 clones, approximately 91% of them found once; the top ten carry roughly 7.4%. Sequencing used peripheral blood. These TCRs come from a woman in her forties or fifties with COVID-19, enrolled during active disease. Both conserved end residues are part of each CDR3. D genes are given only for firm matches. Some rows have no size entry. The others give once, few or many, or a class for an expanded clone.

J gene | clone size | V gene | D gene | CDR3 protein | CDR3 DNA
TRBJ1-2 | NA | TRBV9 | NA | CASSVGQGRGYGYTF | TGTGCCAGCAGCGTAGGGCAGGGTAGGGGCTATGGCTACACCTTC
TRBJ1-4 | NA | TRBV6-5 | NA | CASTLGGPDEKLFF | TGTGCCAGCACCCTGGGAGGGCCGGATGAAAAACTGTTTTTT
TRBJ1-1 | once | TRBV28 | TRBD1 | CASSLPGQGRGSEAFF | TGTGCCAGCAGTTTACCGGGACAGGGGCGTGGTAGTGAAGCTTTCTTT
TRBJ1-2 | NA | TRBV5-5 | NA | CASSLANFGYGYTF | TGTGCCAGCAGCTTGGCCAATTTCGGGTATGGCTACACCTTC
TRBJ2-3 | NA | TRBV7-9 | NA | CASSLVGGSTDTQYF | TGTGCCAGCAGCTTAGTCGGGGGAAGCACAGATACGCAGTATTTT
TRBJ1-1 | once | TRBV7-9 | NA | CASSLGEGGRAFF | TGTGCCAGCAGCTTAGGAGAGGGTGGGAGGGCTTTCTTT
TRBJ1-3 | once | TRBV9 | TRBD1 | CASGTGASGNTIYF | TGTGCCAGCGGAACAGGGGCCTCTGGAAACACCATATATTTT
TRBJ1-2 | NA | TRBV6-5 | TRBD1 | CASRGQGVNGYTF | TGTGCCAGCAGAGGACAGGGGGTCAATGGCTACACCTTC
TRBJ1-2 | NA | TRBV5-8 | NA | CASSLGPSNYGYTF | TGTGCCAGCAGCTTGGGGCCCTCTAACTATGGCTACACCTTC
TRBJ1-2 | NA | TRBV5-6 | NA | CASSLGERQYGYTF | TGTGCCAGCAGCTTGGGCGAGAGGCAATATGGCTACACCTTC
TRBJ1-2 | NA | TRBV3-1/TRBV3-2 | NA | CASSHSHGSNGYTF | TGTGCCAGCAGCCATTCCCACGGGTCTAATGGCTACACCTTC
TRBJ1-1 | once | TRBV10-2 | TRBD1 | CASKSPSRQGAGLNTEAFF | TGCGCCAGCAAGTCTCCCTCCAGACAGGGGGCAGGCCTGAACACTGAAGCTTTCTTT
TRBJ1-3 | once | TRBV30 | NA | CAWSPDTISSGNTIYF | TGTGCCTGGAGTCCGGACACCATAAGCTCTGGAAACACCATATATTTT
TRBJ1-2 | NA | TRBV9 | NA | CASSEGPAYGYTF | TGTGCCAGCAGTGAGGGTCCAGCGTATGGCTACACCTTC
TRBJ1-1 | NA | TRBV7-2 | NA | CASSSQGRDNRGTEAFF | TGTGCCAGCAGCTCCCAGGGCAGGGATAATAGGGGCACTGAAGCTTTCTTT
TRBJ2-2 | NA | TRBV3-1/TRBV3-2 | TRBD2 | CASSQTSGGNTGELFF | TGTGCCAGCAGCCAAACTAGCGGGGGGAACACCGGGGAGCTGTTTTTT
TRBJ1-5 | NA | TRBV6-2/TRBV6-3 | NA | CASSYLEWRPQHF | TGTGCCAGCAGTTACTTAGAGTGGAGGCCCCAGCATTTT
TRBJ1-1 | few | TRBV7-3 | NA | CASSLSGNTEAFF | TGTGCCAGCAGCCTTAGTGGGAACACTGAAGCTTTCTTT
TRBJ2-1 | NA | TRBV5-1 | TRBD2 | CASSGGGTPREFF | TGCGCCAGCAGCGGGGGGGGGACTCCCCGAGAGTTCTTC
TRBJ1-1 | NA | TRBV4-2 | NA | CASSTRDTQGAFF | TGTGCCAGCAGCACCCGGGACACCCAGGGAGCTTTCTTT
TRBJ2-3 | NA | TRBV1 | NA | CTSSQDDITDLYTDTQYF | TGCACCAGCAGCCAAGACGATATAACGGACTTGTACACAGATACGCAGTATTTT
TRBJ1-1 | once | TRBV14 | NA | CASSRPTGTEAFF | TGTGCCAGCAGCCGCCCGACGGGCACTGAAGCTTTCTTT
TRBJ1-2 | once | TRBV2 | TRBD1 | CASSRQGYNYGYTF | TGTGCCAGCAGTAGACAGGGGTACAACTATGGCTACACCTTC
TRBJ2-1 | NA | TRBV2 | NA | CASSEGSVSLNEQFF | TGTGCCAGCAGTGAAGGTTCTGTATCACTCAATGAGCAGTTCTTC
TRBJ2-3 | NA | TRBV4-1 | TRBD2 | CASSHPHGGGLADTDTQYF | TGCGCCAGCAGCCACCCCCACGGGGGGGGACTAGCGGACACAGATACGCAGTATTTT
TRBJ2-7 | NA | TRBV18 | TRBD1 | CASSPFDRAHEQYF | TGTGCCAGCTCACCTTTCGACAGGGCCCACGAGCAGTACTTC
TRBJ1-1 | NA | TRBV7-6 | TRBD1 | CASSSSDRGFGEAFF | TGTGCCAGCAGTTCCTCCGACAGGGGGTTCGGTGAAGCTTTCTTT
TRBJ2-7 | NA | TRBV21-1 | NA | CASSKDRDRGSYEQYF | TGTGCCAGCAGCAAAGATAGGGACAGGGGATCCTACGAGCAGTACTTC
TRBJ2-3 | NA | TRBV9 | NA | CASSLRTTPTTDTQYF | TGTGCCAGCAGCTTGCGGACTACTCCCACTACAGATACGCAGTATTTT
TRBJ2-3 | NA | TRBV11-2 | TRBD2 | CASSRRTSGGITDTQYF | TGTGCCAGCAGCCGAAGGACTAGCGGGGGGATCACAGATACGCAGTATTTT
TRBJ2-1 | NA | TRBV6-1 | NA | CASSAIGSGRLERQFF | TGTGCCAGCAGTGCTATCGGGTCGGGGAGGCTTGAAAGGCAGTTCTTC
TRBJ1-1 | once | TRBV6-5 | NA | CASSNGAANTEAFF | TGTGCCAGCTCAAACGGCGCGGCAAACACTGAAGCTTTCTTT
TRBJ2-7 | many | TRBV30 | NA | CAWTKGQLEQYF | TGTGCCTGGACTAAGGGACAACTCGAGCAGTACTTC
TRBJ2-3 | NA | TRBV9 | TRBD2 | CASSPYFPGLGTDTQYF | TGTGCCAGCAGCCCTTACTTTCCGGGACTAGGCACAGATACGCAGTATTTT
TRBJ1-3 | NA | TRBV2 | TRBD1 | CASTRDRANSGNTIYF | TGTGCCAGCACCAGAGACAGGGCCAACTCTGGAAACACCATATATTTT
TRBJ1-2 | once | TRBV5-6 | NA | CASSFGLGQPSNYGYTF | TGTGCCAGCAGCTTTGGATTGGGCCAGCCATCTAACTATGGCTACACCTTC
TRBJ1-1 | once | TRBV7-2 | NA | CASKSTLMNTEAFF | TGTGCCAGCAAGTCTACCCTCATGAACACTGAAGCTTTCTTT
TRBJ1-1 | NA | TRBV23-1 | NA | CASSHLAFF | TGCGCCAGCAGTCACTTAGCTTTCTTT
TRBJ1-3 | NA | TRBV29-1 | NA | CSVDQERTGIFRNTIYF | TGCAGCGTTGATCAGGAAAGAACAGGGATCTTCCGAAACACCATATATTTT
TRBJ1-1 | NA | TRBV6-5 | NA | CASTSLGPGEAFF | TGTGCCAGCACCTCCCTCGGGCCAGGGGAAGCTTTCTTT
TRBJ2-4 | few | TRBV7-2 | TRBD2 | CASSPSGGQKNIQYF | TGTGCCAGCAGCCCGAGCGGGGGGCAAAAAAACATTCAGTACTTC